This TCR beta chain was observed in a study of T cell changes during pregnancy in multiple sclerosis. The assay was immunoSEQ multiplex PCR, and TCRdb's table has in-frame clones only and misses some. The repertoire holds tens of thousands of clones, with 85% to 95% as singletons. Trimming at V came to 7 bases and at J to 7 bases, leaving 10 bases not matched to a gene. CDR3 size: 12 residues. CDR1 is SQVTM and CDR2 is ANQGSEA in the germline V gene. The sequencing here drew on peripheral blood, taken in the third trimester of pregnancy. This chain connects TRBV29-1 to TRBJ2-7; 7 bases are shared with TRBD2. This clonotype was sampled from a female donor in good health, enrolled as a control in a pregnancy study. The CDR3 loop is CSGSSGRGEQYF. CDR3 in DNA: TGCAGCGGATCTAGCGGCCGGGGGGAGCAGTACTTC.